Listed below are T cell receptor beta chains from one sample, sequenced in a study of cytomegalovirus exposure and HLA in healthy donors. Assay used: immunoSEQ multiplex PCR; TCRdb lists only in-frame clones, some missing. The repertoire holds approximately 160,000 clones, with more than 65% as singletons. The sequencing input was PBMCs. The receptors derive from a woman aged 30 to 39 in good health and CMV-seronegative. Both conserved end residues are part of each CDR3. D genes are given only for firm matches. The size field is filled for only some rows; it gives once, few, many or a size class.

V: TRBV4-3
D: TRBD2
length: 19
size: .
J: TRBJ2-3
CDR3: CASSLTSGRLSGSRHTQYF
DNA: TGCGCCAGCAGCCTAACTAGCGGGAGGCTAAGTGGGTCAAGGCATACGCAGTATTTT

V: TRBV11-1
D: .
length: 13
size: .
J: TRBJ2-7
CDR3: CASSAQQGYEQYF
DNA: TGTGCCAGCAGCGCCCAACAGGGCTACGAGCAGTACTTC

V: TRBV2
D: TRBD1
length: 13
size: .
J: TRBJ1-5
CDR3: CASRGTGTQPQHF
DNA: TGTGCCAGCAGGGGGACAGGGACTCAGCCCCAGCATTTT

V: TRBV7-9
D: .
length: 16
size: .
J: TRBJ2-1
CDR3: CASSLSLAGSSNEQFF
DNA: TGTGCCAGCAGCCTCTCGTTGGCGGGGTCTTCTAATGAGCAGTTCTTC

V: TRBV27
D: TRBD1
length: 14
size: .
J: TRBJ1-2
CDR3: CASSSGQGYQGYPF
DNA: TGTGCCAGCAGTTCGGGACAGGGGTATCAGGGCTACCCCTTC

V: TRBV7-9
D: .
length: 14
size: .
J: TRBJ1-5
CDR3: CASSSGVSNQPQHF
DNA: TGTGCCAGCAGCTCCGGGGTTAGCAATCAGCCCCAGCATTTT

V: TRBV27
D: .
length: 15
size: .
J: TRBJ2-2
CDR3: CASSLSTRVGGELFF
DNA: TGTGCCAGCAGTTTATCGACCAGGGTGGGAGGGGAGCTGTTTTTT

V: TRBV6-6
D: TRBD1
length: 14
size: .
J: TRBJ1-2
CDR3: CASSFGQGNGGYTF
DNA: TGTGCCAGCAGTTTCGGACAGGGTAACGGTGGCTACACCTTC

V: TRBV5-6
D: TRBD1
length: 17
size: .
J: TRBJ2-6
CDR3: CASSAGTGRIGANVLTF
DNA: TGTGCCAGCAGCGCAGGGACAGGGAGGATTGGGGCCAACGTCCTGACTTTC

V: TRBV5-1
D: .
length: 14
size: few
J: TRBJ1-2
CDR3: CASSLETGNYGYTF
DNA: TGCGCCAGCAGCTTGGAGACGGGGAACTATGGCTACACCTTC

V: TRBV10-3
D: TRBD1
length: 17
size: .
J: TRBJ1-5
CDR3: CAISNKTGLSSNQPQHF
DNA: TGTGCCATCAGTAACAAGACAGGGTTGAGTAGCAATCAGCCCCAGCATTTT

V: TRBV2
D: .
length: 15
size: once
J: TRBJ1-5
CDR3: CASRARSYSNQPQHF
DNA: TGTGCCAGCAGAGCCAGGTCATATAGCAATCAGCCCCAGCATTTT

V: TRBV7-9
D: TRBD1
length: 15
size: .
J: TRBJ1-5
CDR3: CASSSGQTSNQPQHF
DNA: TGTGCCAGCAGCTCGGGACAGACTAGCAATCAGCCCCAGCATTTT

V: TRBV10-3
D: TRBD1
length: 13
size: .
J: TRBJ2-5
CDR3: CAIKQQGGETQYF
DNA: TGTGCCATCAAGCAACAGGGGGGAGAGACCCAGTACTTC

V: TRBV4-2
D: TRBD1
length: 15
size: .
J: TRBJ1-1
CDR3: CASSQEGQGDTEAFF
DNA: TGTGCCAGCAGCCAGGAGGGACAGGGAGATACTGAAGCTTTCTTT

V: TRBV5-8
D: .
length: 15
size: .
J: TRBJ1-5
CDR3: CASSLRETSNQPQHF
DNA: TGTGCCAGCAGCTTGAGGGAGACTAGCAATCAGCCCCAGCATTTT

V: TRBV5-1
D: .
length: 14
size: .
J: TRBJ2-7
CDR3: CASSLVGSSYEQYF
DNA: TGCGCCAGCAGCTTGGTGGGGAGCTCCTACGAGCAGTACTTC

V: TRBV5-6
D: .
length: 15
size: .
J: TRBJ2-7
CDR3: CASSSRQRALYEQYF
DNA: TGTGCCAGCAGCTCTCGACAGCGGGCGCTCTACGAGCAGTACTTC

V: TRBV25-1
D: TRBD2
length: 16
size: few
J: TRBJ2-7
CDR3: CASSAPGSGSSYEQYF
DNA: TGTGCCAGCAGTGCCCCCGGAAGCGGGAGTTCTTACGAGCAGTACTTC

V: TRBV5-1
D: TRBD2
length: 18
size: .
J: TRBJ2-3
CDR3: CASSFMGGTSGSTDTQYF
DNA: TGCGCCAGCAGCTTCATGGGAGGGACTAGCGGAAGCACAGATACGCAGTATTTT

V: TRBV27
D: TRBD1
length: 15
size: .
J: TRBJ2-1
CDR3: CASSFFQGAYNEQFF
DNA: TGTGCCAGCAGTTTTTTCCAGGGGGCCTACAATGAGCAGTTCTTC

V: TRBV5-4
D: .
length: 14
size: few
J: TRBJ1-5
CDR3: CASSPGAGDQPQHF
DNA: TGTGCCAGCAGCCCCGGGGCGGGGGATCAGCCCCAGCATTTT

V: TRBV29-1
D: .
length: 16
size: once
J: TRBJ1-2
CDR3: CSVDAGGTRFGYGYTF
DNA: TGCAGCGTTGATGCGGGGGGGACCCGTTTTGGCTATGGCTACACCTTC

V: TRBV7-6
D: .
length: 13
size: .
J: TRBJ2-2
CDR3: CASSLSQTGELFF
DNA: TGTGCCAGCAGCTTATCACAGACCGGGGAGCTGTTTTTT

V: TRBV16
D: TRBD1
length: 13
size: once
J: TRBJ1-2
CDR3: CASSQFGTAGYTF
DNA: TGTGCCAGCAGCCAATTCGGGACAGCAGGCTACACCTTC

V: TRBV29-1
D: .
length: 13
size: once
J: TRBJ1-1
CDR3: CSVVDRMNTEAFF
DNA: TGCAGCGTCGTCGACAGAATGAACACTGAAGCTTTCTTT

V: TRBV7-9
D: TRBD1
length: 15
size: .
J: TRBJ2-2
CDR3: CASSLRDRGPGELFF
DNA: TGTGCCAGCAGCTTACGGGACAGGGGTCCCGGGGAGCTGTTTTTT

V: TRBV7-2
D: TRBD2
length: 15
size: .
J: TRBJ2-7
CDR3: CASSLLAGASYEQYF
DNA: TGTGCCAGCAGCTTGCTAGCGGGGGCATCCTACGAGCAGTACTTC

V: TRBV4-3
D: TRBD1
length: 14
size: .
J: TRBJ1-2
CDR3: CASSRDRTNYGYTF
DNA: TGCGCCAGCAGCCGGGACAGGACTAACTATGGCTACACCTTC